This TCR beta chain was profiled in a study of regulatory T cells in long-lasting Graves disease. Study conclusions and caveats: Lower TCR diversity was seen in persistent Graves' patients than in newly diagnosed ones. Analysis covered peripheral blood alone, not thyroid tissue.

Building the TCR beta libraries relied on iRepertoire HTBI primers, and CDR3 regions underwent Arm-PCR. TCRdb analysed the multiplex PCR reads with MiXCR anew, one entry per CDR3 protein. Of approximately 310,000 distinct CDR3 sequences in the sample, over 15% were seen once. The time point was: newly diagnosed GD, antithyroid drugs for less than 3 months. The TCR library used RNA extracted from PBMCs. The patients were enrolled through endocrinology in Xi'an, China. This clonotype was detected only a few times. Its antigen remains unidentified. Germline V gene data show CDR1 as PRHDT and CDR2 as FYEKMQ (reference sequence). The CDR3 runs to 15 residues. Losses at the gene ends were 5 bases for V and 3 bases for J; bases not matched to a gene: 8.

The V gene is TRBV13, the J gene TRBJ2-3; 7 nucleotides line up with TRBD2. The clonotype was recovered from a female donor with Graves disease. This specimen was peripheral blood mononuclear cells (PBMCs), taken at new diagnosis, from a patient treated with antithyroid drugs. This CDR3 reads CASSTGTMGTDTQYF. CDR3 nucleotides: TGTGCCAGCAGCACCGGGACTATGGGGACAGATACGCAGTATTTT.